Included here is one T cell receptor beta chain sequence, with context. Its antigen is currently not known. No much larger clone is present one base from it, and per-base qualities are unavailable. TCRbeta CDR3 regions were amplified from genomic DNA using the immunoSEQ Assay, a bias-controlled multiplex PCR. In the authors' own workflow: The number of nucleated cells in each sample was estimated from the amplification of reference gene primers within the assay. Sequence reads were collapsed and filtered to measure the absolute abundance of every unique TCRbeta CDR3 rearrangement. For each sample, productive Simpson clonality was calculated as the square root of Simpson's diversity index over productive rearrangements. Entries here come from immuneACCESS through TCRdb and include only in-frame sequences with V and J called. Some clones fail to appear in such tables; in the studies checked, an unresolved V gene covers under half of the shortfall, and the cause of the remainder is unknown. That table gives V, J and clone size, and the DNA gave D and trimming. This sample is represented by 200,000 to 250,000 clones; 70% to 85% of them were singletons. The leading ten clones occupy over 1.5% of the sample.

The entry originates in a study of blood T cell repertoires in COVID-19 (dated by TCRdb to 2018 to 2020). Some background on the complete study: Samples covering the acute and convalescent phases of COVID-19 were provided by collaborators in the United States, Italy and Spain. The prospective study material was composed of cDNA or gDNA derived from T cells, B-cell-depleted T cells, or PBMCs. The dataset comprised deeply sampled blood TCRbeta repertoires from subjects exposed to, actively infected with, or recovered from COVID-19. A freely available public database, intended as a resource for researchers studying the immune response to SARS-CoV-2, is where the repertoires were released. Samples came from the ongoing ImmuneRACE study (first 160 participants) plus 1,254 subjects from 6 global collaborators. Nearly every sample came with metadata listing a de-identified subject ID, COVID-19 status, age in years and sex. HLA class I and class II types, where available, came from metadata supplied by the sample provider rather than from assay-based typing.

Results the study describes overall, beyond this receptor: The quantity of clinical and demographic metadata differed by source and by participant and was supplied without curation.

The trim is 3 bases for V and 4 bases for J, with a gap of 9 bases between the germline ends. The CDR3 runs 13 residues from the cysteine to the phenylalanine. Only the CDR3 portion is preserved as DNA: 39 bases, with reading frame beginning at the first base. CDR1 and CDR2 are read off the germline V gene (reference sequence) as SGHNT and YYREEE. The collaborating institutions used their own protocols to collect whole blood in K2EDTA tubes. For TCRbeta analysis, collaborators shipped samples as frozen whole blood, isolated PBMCs, or DNA extracted from either of those sample types. The sequence was obtained from a woman older than 75 with acute or convalescent COVID-19. This chain joins TRBV5-4 to TRBJ2-3, with TRBD2 perhaps the D gene, on 5 matching bases. The sample was peripheral blood. The bases read TGTGCCAGCAGCTACTCCGGGGCAGATACGCAGTATTTT. Its coded protein is CASSYSGADTQYF.